A selection of T cell receptor beta chains follows, all from one sample in a study of blood T cell repertoires in COVID-19. The protocol was immunoSEQ multiplex PCR, while the TCRdb copy is restricted to in-frame clones and leaves out a portion. The data contain 350,000 to 450,000 clones, about 85% of them singletons. Sequencing was performed on peripheral blood. The receptors stem from a woman aged 18 to 35 with acute or convalescent COVID-19. The conserved cysteine and the conserved F or W are not part of the CDR3 here. D genes are given only for firm matches.

J gene	D gene	V gene	CDR3 protein
TRBJ1-5	NA	TRBV2	ASSVLGGGSLSNQPQH
TRBJ1-1	TRBD1	TRBV6-5	ASRAKGAGTEAF
TRBJ2-5	TRBD1	TRBV9	ASSVDRAQETQY
TRBJ2-3	TRBD1	TRBV4-1	ASSQLGQGRTDTQY
TRBJ2-3	NA	TRBV14	ASSQEVPGRGSTDTQY
TRBJ1-1	NA	TRBV11-2	ASSTGGGYTEAF
TRBJ2-7	TRBD1	TRBV27	ASRGQAYEQY
TRBJ1-1	NA	TRBV5-1	ASSLGVETNTEAF
TRBJ1-1	NA	TRBV30	AWSFAYEAF
TRBJ2-3	TRBD2	TRBV9	ASSSRTSGRSPDTQY
TRBJ1-1	NA	TRBV4-1	ASSQTISRALTEAF
TRBJ1-3	NA	TRBV11-2	ASSLAGAFGNTIY
TRBJ2-7	NA	TRBV15	ATSSRGDSSYEQY
TRBJ1-2	TRBD1	TRBV7-3	ASSRDRESGYT
TRBJ2-3	NA	TRBV5-4	ASSLARGASEIDTQY
TRBJ2-5	NA	TRBV19	ASSKNRQETQY
TRBJ2-5	NA	TRBV19	ASSMVQGQETQY
TRBJ2-2	NA	TRBV19	ASSPRGHTNTGELF
TRBJ2-7	TRBD1	TRBV7-9	ASSLDQTGTVAYEQY
TRBJ2-2	TRBD1	TRBV7-3	ASSMQGATNTGELF
TRBJ2-7	TRBD1	TRBV5-1	ASSQGQGSREQY
TRBJ2-2	TRBD2	TRBV10-2	ASSVLAGAAGELF
TRBJ2-7	TRBD1	TRBV27	ASSFGQGTEQY
TRBJ2-7	NA	TRBV13	ASSPGTGTYEQY
TRBJ2-5	NA	TRBV5-6	ATAALSQETQY
TRBJ1-1	TRBD1	TRBV28	ASRPPPGQGEAF
TRBJ1-1	NA	TRBV7-3	ASSLEQSTEAF
TRBJ1-1	NA	TRBV5-8	ASSLGRGVAEAF
TRBJ2-7	TRBD1	TRBV19	ASSISGQGSYEQY
TRBJ2-7	NA	TRBV1	TSSPQPGQGSEQY
TRBJ1-2	NA	TRBV18	ASSPSIPGTNYGYT
TRBJ1-4	NA	TRBV6-4	ASSVSRDEKLF
TRBJ2-5	TRBD1	TRBV11-3	ASSRTGVQETQY
TRBJ1-1	NA	TRBV7-9	ASSLLQGNTEAF
TRBJ2-7	NA	TRBV19	ASSFGYSEGSYEQY
TRBJ1-5	TRBD1	TRBV5-5	ASSWGQRNQPQH
TRBJ1-4	TRBD1	TRBV5-5	ASSLRDRENEKLF
TRBJ1-1	NA	TRBV6-5	ASSQPQDTEAF
TRBJ2-7	NA	TRBV19	ASSIGSGNEQY
TRBJ2-1	TRBD2	TRBV2	ASSVRDYKQF
TRBJ1-6	NA	TRBV6-1	ASSERDYNSPLH
TRBJ1-1	NA	TRBV10-3	AIKGAGNTEAF
TRBJ1-5	NA	TRBV19	ASSTGSLNQPQH
TRBJ1-6	NA	TRBV9	ASSVGPGSTPLH
TRBJ1-1	NA	TRBV27	ASSLGQNTEAF
TRBJ1-3	NA	TRBV7-9	ASSLAYSRSGNTIY
TRBJ2-7	NA	TRBV5-6	ASSSQGYEQY
TRBJ2-1	TRBD2	TRBV7-9	ASSGPGGGSYNEQF
TRBJ1-1	TRBD1	TRBV6-6	ASSPSDREAF